This T cell receptor (beta chain) comes out of a study of cytomegalovirus exposure and HLA in healthy donors. As for the study in general: It was reported in a later analysis that the same platform had been used for the roughly 130 validation repertoires as for the 550 to 700 first-cohort repertoires. The study's findings and limits: Rarity characterized most TCR sequences, yet some public TCRs appeared in many donors.

The CDR3 covers 15 residues. V was pared by 2 bases and J by 2 bases, with 4 bases of the junction left unmatched. Germline V gives CDR1 MGHRA, CDR2 YSYEKL. A remark on this clone: Its target is unknown.

Sequencing used immunoSEQ multiplex PCR; TCRdb keeps in-frame clones, though not all of them. The sample contains 250,000 to 400,000 clones, over 75% of which appear only once. The clonotype comes from a man aged 25-45 years in good health and CMV-seronegative. This chain connects TRBV4-1 to TRBJ2-7, with TRBD1 identical over 9 bases. Sequenced input: PBMCs. As DNA, the CDR3 is TGCGCCAGCAGCCAAACCTGGGACAGGGCCTACGAGCAGTACTTC. Its protein is CASSQTWDRAYEQYF.